The TCR beta chain under discussion was sequenced for a study of cytomegalovirus exposure and HLA in healthy donors. Both 60 Vbeta primers and 13 Jbeta primers went into the PCR. Clones were read by immunoSEQ multiplex PCR, and TCRdb kept only the in-frame ones, dropping some. The data show over 150,000 clones, approximately 74% seen once. The TCR comes from a man aged 30-40 years in good health and CMV-seronegative. The sequenced sample was PBMCs.

CDR3 DNA sequence: TGTGCCAGCAGTTTCGGGAGGGAGGATCTGTACGAGCAGTACTTC. This codes for CASSFGREDLYEQYF. The chain couples TRBV6-5 to TRBJ2-7; 8 bases agree with TRBD2. The length of the CDR3 is 15 residues. The V segment lost 4 bases and the J segment 4 bases; nucleotides outside the gene matches: 9. Germline CDR1 and CDR2: MNHEY and SVGAGI.